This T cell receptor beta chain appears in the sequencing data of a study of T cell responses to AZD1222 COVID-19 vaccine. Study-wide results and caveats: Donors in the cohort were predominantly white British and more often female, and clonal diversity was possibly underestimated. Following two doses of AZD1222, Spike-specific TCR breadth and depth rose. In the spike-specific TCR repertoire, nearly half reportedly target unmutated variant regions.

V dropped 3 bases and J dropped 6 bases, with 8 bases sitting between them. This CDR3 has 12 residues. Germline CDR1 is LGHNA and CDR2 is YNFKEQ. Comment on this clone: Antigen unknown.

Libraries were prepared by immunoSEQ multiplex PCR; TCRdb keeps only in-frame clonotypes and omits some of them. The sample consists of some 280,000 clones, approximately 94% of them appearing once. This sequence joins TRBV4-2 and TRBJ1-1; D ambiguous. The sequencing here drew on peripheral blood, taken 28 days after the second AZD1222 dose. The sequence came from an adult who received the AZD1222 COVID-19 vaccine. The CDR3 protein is CASSQRTSEAFF. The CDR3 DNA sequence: TGTGCCAGCAGCCAGCGGACCTCTGAAGCTTTCTTT.